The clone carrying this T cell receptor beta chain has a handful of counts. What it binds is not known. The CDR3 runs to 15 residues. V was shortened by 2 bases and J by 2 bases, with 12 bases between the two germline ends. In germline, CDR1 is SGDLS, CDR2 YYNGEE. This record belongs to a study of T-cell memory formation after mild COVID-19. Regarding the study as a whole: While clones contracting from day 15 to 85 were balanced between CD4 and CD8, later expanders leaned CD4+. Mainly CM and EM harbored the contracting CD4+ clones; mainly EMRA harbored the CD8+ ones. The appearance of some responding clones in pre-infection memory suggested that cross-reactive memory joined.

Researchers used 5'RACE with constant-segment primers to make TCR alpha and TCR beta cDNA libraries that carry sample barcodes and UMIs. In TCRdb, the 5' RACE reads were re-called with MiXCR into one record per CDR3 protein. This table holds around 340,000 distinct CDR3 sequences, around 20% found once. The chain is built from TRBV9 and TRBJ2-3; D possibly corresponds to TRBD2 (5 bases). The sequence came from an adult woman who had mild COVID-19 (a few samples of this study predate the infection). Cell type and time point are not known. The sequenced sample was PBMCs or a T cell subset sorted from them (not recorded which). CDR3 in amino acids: CASSVGVADTDTQYF. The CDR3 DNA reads TGTGCCAGCAGCGTGGGAGTAGCAGACACAGATACGCAGTATTTT.